This TCR beta chain was observed in a study of metastatic and nonmetastatic thyroid tumors. Study background: Peripheral blood and tumor or nodule samples from malignant and benign thyroid patients were compared.

The study, taken as a whole, reports: It was reportedly found that TCR beta diversity was significantly higher in malignant thyroid tumors than in benign nodules, a difference seen in both blood and tumor samples.

The CDR3 totals 16 residues. Germline CDR1 and CDR2: MGHRA and YSYEKL. As originally analysed: Clinicopathological groups of papillary thyroid cancer showed CDR3 differences that were used to build a distant-metastasis classifier. With MiXCR, TCRdb reprocessed the PCR reads. The V and J calls were not made by the authors but by TCRdb's processing. Seen here are some 41,000 clones, 28% observed once, and the top ten hold around 9.6%. Not a single patient had been given any form of treatment at any point before undergoing thyroid surgery. In the case of this clone: Antigen unknown. One end of the junction does not line up with germline, which may come from a read error.

The sequenced sample consisted of blood. The chain employs TRBV4-1 and TRBJ2-7, with 8 bases matching TRBD1. This clonotype was obtained from a male donor with papillary thyroid cancer or a benign thyroid nodule (not recorded which). Some clones in this sample may be carry-over from other donors' samples. The DNA for the CDR3 is TGCGCCAGCATCCAAGATCTATACAGGGGGATCTACGAGCAGTACTTC. This codes for CASIQDLYRGIYEQYF.